These T cell receptor beta chains were read from a single sample in a study of T cell responses to AZD1222 COVID-19 vaccine. TCRdb's copy holds only in-frame clones and misses some; the assay was immunoSEQ multiplex PCR. The table lists some 90,000 clones, around nine tenths of them singletons. The source material was peripheral blood, sampled on day 0 of MenACWY control vaccination. The source is an adult in good health. Both conserved end residues are part of each CDR3. The D gene is left open where the match is weak. Only part of the rows carry a size: once, few, many, or a class if the clone is expanded.

once,TRBV5-4,TRBJ2-3,.,CASSSPSTDTQYF,TGTGCCAGCAGCTCCCCTAGCACAGATACGCAGTATTTT
.,TRBV12-2,TRBJ1-4,.,CASRLVLFVNEKLFF,TGTGCAAGTCGCTTAGTTCTGTTTGTTAATGAAAAACTGTTTTTT
.,TRBV28,TRBJ1-3,.,CASSLDQHGNTIYF,TGTGCCAGCAGTTTAGATCAACATGGAAACACCATATATTTT
.,TRBV7-3,TRBJ1-4,.,CASRGRQYEKLFF,TGTGCCAGCAGGGGCAGGCAATATGAAAAACTGTTTTTT
.,TRBV5-5,TRBJ2-2,TRBD2,CASSQTSGNTGELFF,TGTGCCAGCAGCCAGACTAGCGGTAACACCGGGGAGCTGTTTTTT
.,TRBV18,TRBJ2-4,.,CASSPPTGDKNIQYF,TGTGCCAGCTCACCACCGACAGGAGACAAAAACATTCAGTACTTC
.,TRBV7-8,TRBJ1-5,.,CASSSPGGGGGNQPQHF,TGTGCCAGCAGCTCCCCTGGAGGGGGAGGAGGCAATCAGCCCCAGCATTTT
once,TRBV19,TRBJ1-1,.,CASSSALTSDTEAFF,TGTGCCAGTAGTTCGGCCCTGACATCCGACACTGAAGCTTTCTTT
once,TRBV25-1,TRBJ2-3,TRBD1,CASSEGQVLVTDTQYF,TGTGCCAGCAGTGAGGGACAGGTACTCGTCACAGATACGCAGTATTTT
.,TRBV7-2,TRBJ2-2,.,CASSHLWTGELFF,TGTGCCAGCAGCCATTTATGGACCGGGGAGCTGTTTTTT
.,TRBV10-1,TRBJ2-7,.,CASSDDFYEQYF,TGCGCCAGCAGTGATGACTTCTACGAGCAGTACTTC
.,TRBV7-2,TRBJ1-3,.,CASSTGPSGNTIYF,TGTGCCAGCAGCACCGGGCCCTCTGGAAACACCATATATTTT
.,TRBV4-2,TRBJ1-2,.,CASSPTGGPLGYTF,TGTGCCAGCAGCCCTACGGGGGGACCCCTTGGCTACACCTTC
.,TRBV7-2,TRBJ2-2,.,CASSSSYTGELFF,TGTGCCAGCAGCTCAAGTTACACCGGGGAGCTGTTTTTT